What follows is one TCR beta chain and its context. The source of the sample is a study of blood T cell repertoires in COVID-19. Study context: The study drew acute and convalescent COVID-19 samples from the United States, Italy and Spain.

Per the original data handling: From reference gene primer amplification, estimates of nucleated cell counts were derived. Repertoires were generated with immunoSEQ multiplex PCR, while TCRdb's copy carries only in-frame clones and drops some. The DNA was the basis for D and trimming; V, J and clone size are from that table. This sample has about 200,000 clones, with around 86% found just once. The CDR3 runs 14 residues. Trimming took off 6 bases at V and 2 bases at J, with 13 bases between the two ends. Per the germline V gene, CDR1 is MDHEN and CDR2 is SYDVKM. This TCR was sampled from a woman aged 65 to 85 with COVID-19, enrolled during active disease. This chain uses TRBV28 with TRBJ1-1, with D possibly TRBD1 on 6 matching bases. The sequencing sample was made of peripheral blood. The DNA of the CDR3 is TGTGCCAGCAGCATCGCAGGGGATAACACTGAAGCTTTCTTT. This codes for CASSIAGDNTEAFF.